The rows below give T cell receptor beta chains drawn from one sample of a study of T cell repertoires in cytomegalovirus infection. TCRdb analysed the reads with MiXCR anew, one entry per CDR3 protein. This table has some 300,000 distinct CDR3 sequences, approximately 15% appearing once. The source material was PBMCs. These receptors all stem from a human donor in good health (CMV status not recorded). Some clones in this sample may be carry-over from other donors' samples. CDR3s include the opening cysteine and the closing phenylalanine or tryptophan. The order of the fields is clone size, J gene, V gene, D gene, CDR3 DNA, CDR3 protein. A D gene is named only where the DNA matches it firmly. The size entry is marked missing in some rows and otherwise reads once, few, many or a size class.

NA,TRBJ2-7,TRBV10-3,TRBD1,TGTGCCATCAAGGGACAGCCCTCCTACGAGCAGTACTTC,CAIKGQPSYEQYF
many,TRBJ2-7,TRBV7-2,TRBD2,TGTGCCAGCAGCTCAATAGCGGGGCCCTACGAGCAGTACTTC,CASSSIAGPYEQYF
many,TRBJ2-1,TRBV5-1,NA,TGCGCCAGCAGCTTGAAAGGTAGTGCGGCCTACAATGAGCAGTTCTTC,CASSLKGSAAYNEQFF
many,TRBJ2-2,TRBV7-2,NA,TGTGCCAGCAGCTTAGTGGCAGGGGGACTTACCGGGGAGCTGTTTTTT,CASSLVAGGLTGELFF
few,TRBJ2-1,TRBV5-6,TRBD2,TGTGCCAGCAGCTTCCGGGACTCGGGGAGGGCGAACAATGAGCAGTTCTTC,CASSFRDSGRANNEQFF
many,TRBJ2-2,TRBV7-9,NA,TGTGCCAGCAGCACCCTAGGAGGCCCAGGCACCGGGGAGCTGTTTTTT,CASSTLGGPGTGELFF
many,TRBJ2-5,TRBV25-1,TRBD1,TGTGCCAGCAGCCCGGGACAGGTACAAGAGACCCAGTACTTC,CASSPGQVQETQYF
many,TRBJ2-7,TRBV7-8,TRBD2,TGTGCCAGCAGCAAGACTAGCGGGGGGTCCTACGAGCAGTACTTC,CASSKTSGGSYEQYF
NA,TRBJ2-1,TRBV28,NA,TGTGCCAGCAGTTTAAGGGTACGTGAGCAGTTCTTC,CASSLRVREQFF
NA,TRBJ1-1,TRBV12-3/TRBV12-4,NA,TGTGCCAGCAGTCCAAGCGGGGCTTTTGTGGGTGAAGCTTTCTTT,CASSPSGAFVGEAFF
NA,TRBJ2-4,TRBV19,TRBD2,TGTGCCAGTAGTACCTCGCCCCTAGCGGGAGGGCCAGCCAAAAACATTCAGTACTTC,CASSTSPLAGGPAKNIQYF
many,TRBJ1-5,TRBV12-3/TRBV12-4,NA,TGTGCCAGCAGTCCCCGCGGGGCTTCGGGCAATCAGCCCCAGCATTTT,CASSPRGASGNQPQHF
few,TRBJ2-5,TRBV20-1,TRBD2,TGCAGTGCTTCTAACCCGAGCGGGATGGGTAAGGAGACCCAGTACTTC,CSASNPSGMGKETQYF
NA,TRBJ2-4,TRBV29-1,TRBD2,TGCAGCGTGGGGACTAGCGGTGGCATTCAGTACTTC,CSVGTSGGIQYF
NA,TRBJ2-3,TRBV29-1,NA,TGCAGCTCTGCGAGCTACACAGATACGCAGTATTTT,CSSASYTDTQYF
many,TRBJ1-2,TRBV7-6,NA,TGTGCCAGCGCAGGGCTTGCTGGCTACACCTTC,CASAGLAGYTF
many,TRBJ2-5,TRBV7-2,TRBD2,TGTGCCAGCAGCTTACAGGCTAGCGGGAACCAAGAGACCCAGTACTTC,CASSLQASGNQETQYF
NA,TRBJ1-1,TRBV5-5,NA,TGTGCCAGCAGCTTGGGATGGAGAACTGAAGCTTTCTTT,CASSLGWRTEAFF
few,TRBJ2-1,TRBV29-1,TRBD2,TGCAGCGTCCTGGCGGGAGTCAATGAGCAGTTCTTC,CSVLAGVNEQFF
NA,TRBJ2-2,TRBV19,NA,TGTGCCAGTAGTCCAGGATTACGGAACACCGGGGAGCTGTTTTTT,CASSPGLRNTGELFF
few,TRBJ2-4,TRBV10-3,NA,TGTGCCATCAGTGAAGCCAAAAACATTCAGTACTTC,CAISEAKNIQYF
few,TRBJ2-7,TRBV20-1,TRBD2,TGCAGTGCAACCGGGACTACGGGGCATGACGAGCAGTACTTC,CSATGTTGHDEQYF
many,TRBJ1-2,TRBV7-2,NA,TGTGCCAGCAGCTTGTGGGGCGCCGAGGGCTACACCTTC,CASSLWGAEGYTF
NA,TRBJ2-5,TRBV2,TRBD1,TGTGCCAGCAGAAGGACAGGGGAAGAAGAGACCCAGTACTTC,CASRRTGEEETQYF
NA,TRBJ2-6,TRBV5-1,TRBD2,TGCGCCAGCAGGGGACTAGTAGCTGCCGGGGCCAACGTCCTGACTTTC,CASRGLVAAGANVLTF
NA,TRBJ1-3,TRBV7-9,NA,TGTGCCAGCAGCTTCTCTGGGGGTGGTGGAAACACCATATATTTT,CASSFSGGGGNTIYF
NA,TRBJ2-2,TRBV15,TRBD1,TGTGCCACCAGCACAGACAGGGGGTACGCCGGGGAGCTGTTTTTT,CATSTDRGYAGELFF
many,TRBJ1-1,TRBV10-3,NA,TGTGCCATCAGTGTTGGCCAGGGACGCTCTGAAGCTTTCTTT,CAISVGQGRSEAFF
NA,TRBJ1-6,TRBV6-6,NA,TGTGCCAGCAGTTATGGAGGGGCGGAATCACCCCTCCACTTT,CASSYGGAESPLHF
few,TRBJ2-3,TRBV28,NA,TGTGCCAGCAGCTTGGCCCGGAGGATCTGGACAGATACGCAGTATTTT,CASSLARRIWTDTQYF
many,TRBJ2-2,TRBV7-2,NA,TGTGCCAGCAGCTTAAATGGGGCTTATCTAACCGGGGAGCTGTTTTTT,CASSLNGAYLTGELFF
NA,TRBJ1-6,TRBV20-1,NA,TGCAGTGCTAGAGACCCCGGGGGGCGAGTAGGGTCACCCCTCCACTTT,CSARDPGGRVGSPLHF
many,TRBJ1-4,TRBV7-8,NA,TGTGCCAGCAGTCGACTAATTGGTCGGGATGAAAAACTGTTTTTT,CASSRLIGRDEKLFF
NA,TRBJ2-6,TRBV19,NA,TGTGCCAGTAGTATAAGGGGTGGGGCCAACGTCCTGACTTTC,CASSIRGGANVLTF
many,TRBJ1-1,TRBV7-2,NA,TGTGCCAGCAAACTCCCGGTACGGTTCCAGAACACTGAAGCTTTCTTT,CASKLPVRFQNTEAFF
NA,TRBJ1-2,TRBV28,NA,TGTGCCAGCAGTTTTGGAACCCAGAGTTATGGCTACACCTTC,CASSFGTQSYGYTF
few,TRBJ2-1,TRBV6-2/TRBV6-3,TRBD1,TGTGCCAGCAGGGAACCGACAGGGGACACCACAAATAAGCAGTTCTTC,CASREPTGDTTNKQFF
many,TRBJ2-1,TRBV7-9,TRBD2,TGTGCCAGCAGCTTAGCTAGCGGGATAGGACACAATGAGCAGTTCTTC,CASSLASGIGHNEQFF
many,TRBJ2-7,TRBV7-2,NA,TGTGCCAGCAACAACGGAAGAATCTACGAGCAGTACTTC,CASNNGRIYEQYF
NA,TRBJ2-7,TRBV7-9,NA,TGTGCCAGCAGCTCCTCCCGGGACCCTCGGGAGCAGTACTTC,CASSSSRDPREQYF
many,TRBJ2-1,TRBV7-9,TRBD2,TGTGCCAGCAGCTTGGCTAGCGGGGCCTACAATGAGCAGTTCTTC,CASSLASGAYNEQFF
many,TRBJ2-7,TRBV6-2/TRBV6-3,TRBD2,TGTGCCAGCAGTTACTCGATGAGCGGGAGTCACGAGCAGTACTTC,CASSYSMSGSHEQYF
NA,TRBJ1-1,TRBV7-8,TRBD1,TGTGCCAGCAGCTTAGTGGGGACAGGGGGCTCAGACACTGAAGCTTTCTTT,CASSLVGTGGSDTEAFF
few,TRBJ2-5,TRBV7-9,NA,TGTGCCAGCACAGAGGGGGAGACCCAGTACTTC,CASTEGETQYF
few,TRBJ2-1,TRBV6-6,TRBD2,TGTGCCAGCAGTTATACTAGCGGGTTCTACAATGAGCAGTTCTTC,CASSYTSGFYNEQFF
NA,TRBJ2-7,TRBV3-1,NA,TGTGCCAGCAGCCGGCGGGGTGCCGAGCAGTACTTC,CASSRRGAEQYF
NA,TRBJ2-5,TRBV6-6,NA,TGTGCCAGCAGTTACCGCCTGGACAGAAAAGAGACCCAGTACTTC,CASSYRLDRKETQYF
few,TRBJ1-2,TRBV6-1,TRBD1,TGTGCCAGCAGCGAAGACAGGGAGTGGGGCTACACCTTC,CASSEDREWGYTF
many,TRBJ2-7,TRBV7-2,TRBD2,TGTGCCAGCAGCTTAAGGGTTCGGGGGGGTAGCGGGAGCTACGAGCAGTACTTC,CASSLRVRGGSGSYEQYF
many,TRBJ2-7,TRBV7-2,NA,TGTGCCAGCAGCGAAACTCACTACGAGCAGTACTTC,CASSETHYEQYF
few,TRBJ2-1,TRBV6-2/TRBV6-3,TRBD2,TGTGCCAGCAGCCTCGGGGGGGCCGGAGGAAATGAGCAGTTCTTC,CASSLGGAGGNEQFF
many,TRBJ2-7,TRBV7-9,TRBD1,TGTGCCAGCAGCCGCCCGACAGGGGCTAGCTACGAGCAGTACTTC,CASSRPTGASYEQYF
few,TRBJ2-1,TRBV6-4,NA,TGTGCCAGCGGATGGGCTGGAGGGACCGAGCAGTTCTTC,CASGWAGGTEQFF
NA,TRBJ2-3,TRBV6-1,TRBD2,TGTGCCAGCCCCGACAGATCCTTAGCGGGGGGTAGCACAGATACGCAGTATTTT,CASPDRSLAGGSTDTQYF
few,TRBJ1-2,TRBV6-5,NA,TGTGCCAGCAGCGATCGACCCCAGGGCGGCTACACCTTC,CASSDRPQGGYTF